The 4 T cell receptor beta chains listed next were all sequenced from one sample in a study of blood T cell repertoires in COVID-19. Sequencing was performed with immunoSEQ multiplex PCR; in TCRdb, only in-frame clones are kept and a portion is missing. The data show fewer than 500,000 clones, 80% to 90% seen once. The material sequenced was peripheral blood. Receptors were obtained from a woman in her twenties or thirties with acute or convalescent COVID-19.

The chain carries TRBV29-1 and TRBJ2-4; D might be TRBD2 (5 bases). CDR1 is SQVTM, CDR2 ANQGSEA, per germline. There are 12 residues in the CDR3. Trimming cost V 4 bases and J 1 base, with 5 bases left between them. This CDR3 is CSVGGAKNIQYF. In DNA form, the CDR3 reads TGCAGCGTTGGAGGGGCCAAAAACATTCAGTACTTC.

This clone appeared once. The CDR3 sequence is CASRPGQGALGQFF. CDR3 DNA sequence: TGTGCCAGCAGACCGGGACAGGGGGCGCTGGGGCAGTTCTTC. The V gene is TRBV6-5, the J gene TRBJ2-1; 12 bases agree with TRBD1. The CDR3 runs 14 residues. The V gene's germline CDR1 is MNHEY and CDR2 SVGAGI. Unmatched junction bases numbered 9, after V lost 6 bases and J lost 12 bases.

The V and J genes are TRBV27 and TRBJ2-2; 8 bases match TRBD2. The CDR3 length is 16 residues. Germline CDR1 and CDR2: MNHEY and SMNVEV (reference sequence). The V segment lost 6 bases and the J segment 4 bases; nucleotides outside the gene matches: 10. CDR3 DNA sequence: TGTGCCAGCAGGGGGCGGGGGGTCTTCCTCACCGGGGAGCTGTTTTTT. Amino acid sequence: CASRGRGVFLTGELFF.

The chain employs TRBV28 and TRBJ1-5, with unresolved D. Germline CDR1 and CDR2: MDHEN and SYDVKM. With 5 bases removed from V and 7 bases from J, the gap between germline ends came to 15 bases. The length of the CDR3 is 14 residues. CDR3 residues: CASSSLETGQPQHF. CDR3 in DNA: TGTGCCAGCAGTAGCCTCGAGACCGGGCAGCCCCAGCATTTT.